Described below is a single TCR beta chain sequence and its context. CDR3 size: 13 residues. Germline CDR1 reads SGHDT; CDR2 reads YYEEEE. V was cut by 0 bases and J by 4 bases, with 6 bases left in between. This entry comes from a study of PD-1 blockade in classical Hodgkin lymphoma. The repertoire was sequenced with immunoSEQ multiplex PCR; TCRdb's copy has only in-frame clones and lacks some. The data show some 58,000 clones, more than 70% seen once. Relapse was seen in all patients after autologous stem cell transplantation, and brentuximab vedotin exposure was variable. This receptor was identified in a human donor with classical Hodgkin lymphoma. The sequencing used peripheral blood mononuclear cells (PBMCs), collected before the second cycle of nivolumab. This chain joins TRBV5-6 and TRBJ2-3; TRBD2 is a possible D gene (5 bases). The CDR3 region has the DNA TGTGCCAGCAGCTTGGGGAGGTCAGATACGCAGTATTTT. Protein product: CASSLGRSDTQYF.